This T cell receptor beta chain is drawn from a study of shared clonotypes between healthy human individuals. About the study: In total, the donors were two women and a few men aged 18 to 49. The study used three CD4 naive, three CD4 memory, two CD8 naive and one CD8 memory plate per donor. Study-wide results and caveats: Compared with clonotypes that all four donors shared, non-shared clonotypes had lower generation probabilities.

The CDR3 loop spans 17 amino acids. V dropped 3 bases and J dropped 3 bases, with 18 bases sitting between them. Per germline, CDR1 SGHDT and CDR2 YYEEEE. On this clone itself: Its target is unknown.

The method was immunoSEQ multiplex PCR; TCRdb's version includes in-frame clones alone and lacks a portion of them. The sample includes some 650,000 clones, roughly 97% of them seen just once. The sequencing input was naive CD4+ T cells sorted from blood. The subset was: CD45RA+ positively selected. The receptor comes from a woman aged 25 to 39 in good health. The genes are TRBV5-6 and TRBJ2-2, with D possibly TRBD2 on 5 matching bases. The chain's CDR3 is CASSSLGSVTYTGELFF. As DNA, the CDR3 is TGTGCCAGCAGCTCCCTGGGGAGCGTCACTTACACCGGGGAGCTGTTTTTT. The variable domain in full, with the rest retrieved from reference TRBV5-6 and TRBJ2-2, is DAGVTQSPTHLIKTRGQQVTLRCSPKSGHDTVSWYQQALGQGPQFIFQYYEEEERQRGNFPDRFSGHQFPNYSSELNVNALLLGDSALYLCASSSLGSVTYTGELFFGEGSRLTVL.